One TCR beta chain is described in this entry. The time point was: persistent/refractory GD, antithyroid drugs over 5 years with positive TRAb. PBMC-extracted RNA yielded the TCR library. These data belong to a study of regulatory T cells in long-lasting Graves disease. CDR3 length equals 15 residues. Germline V CDR1 and CDR2: SGHVS, FQNEAQ. Trimming removed 2 bases from V and 8 bases from J; junction bases left unmatched: 4. Combining iRepertoire HTBI primers with Arm-PCR of CDR3 regions, the authors built TCR beta libraries. TCRdb re-derived calls from the multiplex PCR reads in MiXCR, one entry per CDR3 protein. This sample carries over 350,000 distinct CDR3 sequences, about 20% of them seen once, and the ten largest clones take around 21%.

The source material was peripheral blood mononuclear cells (PBMCs), sampled when the disease was refractory, from a patient treated with antithyroid drugs. The receptor was derived from a female donor with Graves disease. The V gene is TRBV7-8, the J gene TRBJ2-1; 12 bases line up with TRBD2. CDR3 DNA sequence: TGTGCCAGCAGCTTACTAGCGGGAGGGCCCGATGAGCAGTTCTTC. Protein sequence: CASSLLAGGPDEQFF.